Listed below are T cell receptor beta chains from one sample, sequenced in a study of T cells in localized non-small cell lung cancer. Profiling relied on immunoSEQ multiplex PCR, and the TCRdb table lists in-frame clones only, not all of them. Among tens of thousands of clones, roughly 90% were seen once, and the ten largest hold approximately 30%. The sequenced sample was peripheral blood, obtained before any cancer treatment. Receptors originate from a male donor aged 60 or older with stage I squamous cell lung carcinoma. CDR3s include the opening cysteine and the closing phenylalanine or tryptophan. The order of the fields is V gene, clone size, J gene, CDR3 protein. The listing skips clone size in some rows; elsewhere it reads once, few, many or a size class.

v_gene: TRBV5-5
abundance: .
j_gene: TRBJ2-3
CDR3aa: CASSLVGAGTDTQYF

v_gene: TRBV27
abundance: .
j_gene: TRBJ2-7
CDR3aa: CASSLWRPTGGPYEQYF

v_gene: TRBV13
abundance: .
j_gene: TRBJ2-2
CDR3aa: CASSRFQGIDTGELFF

v_gene: TRBV6-1
abundance: once
j_gene: TRBJ1-4
CDR3aa: CASSELDRGYEKLFF

v_gene: TRBV5-1
abundance: .
j_gene: TRBJ1-1
CDR3aa: CASSLAPRNTEAFF

v_gene: TRBV7-3
abundance: once
j_gene: TRBJ2-3
CDR3aa: CATSPRGVDTDTQYF

v_gene: TRBV20-1
abundance: .
j_gene: TRBJ2-4
CDR3aa: CSARTPGQVLF

v_gene: TRBV19
abundance: once
j_gene: TRBJ1-3
CDR3aa: CASSVSMAIYF

v_gene: TRBV6-5
abundance: .
j_gene: TRBJ1-5
CDR3aa: CASLPGLTNQPQHF

v_gene: TRBV7-2
abundance: .
j_gene: TRBJ1-6
CDR3aa: CASSLNSPLHF

v_gene: TRBV11-1
abundance: .
j_gene: TRBJ1-1
CDR3aa: CASSPSRGHMNTEAFF

v_gene: TRBV7-6
abundance: .
j_gene: TRBJ1-4
CDR3aa: CASSLRQGEKLFF

v_gene: TRBV2
abundance: .
j_gene: TRBJ1-2
CDR3aa: CASSEAGNYGYTF

v_gene: TRBV11-2
abundance: .
j_gene: TRBJ1-6
CDR3aa: CASSVTGQAVSPLHF

v_gene: TRBV7-9
abundance: .
j_gene: TRBJ1-4
CDR3aa: CASSIWTGANEKLFF

v_gene: TRBV9
abundance: few
j_gene: TRBJ2-5
CDR3aa: CASSLDGATQYF

v_gene: TRBV30
abundance: .
j_gene: TRBJ1-1
CDR3aa: CAWSRGPARGTEAFF

v_gene: TRBV5-1
abundance: .
j_gene: TRBJ2-5
CDR3aa: CASSLAVTGVQETQYF

v_gene: TRBV7-2
abundance: .
j_gene: TRBJ2-3
CDR3aa: CASSFGLVRGTDTQYF

v_gene: TRBV11-2
abundance: .
j_gene: TRBJ2-5
CDR3aa: CASSSRPSGSETQYF

v_gene: TRBV11-2
abundance: .
j_gene: TRBJ1-4
CDR3aa: CASSSVEKLFF

v_gene: TRBV11-2
abundance: .
j_gene: TRBJ2-2
CDR3aa: CASSLVSGGNTGELFF

v_gene: TRBV5-4
abundance: few
j_gene: TRBJ1-2
CDR3aa: CASSLGGLGYTF

v_gene: TRBV7-3
abundance: .
j_gene: TRBJ2-5
CDR3aa: CASSLTADPEQTQYF

v_gene: TRBV27
abundance: .
j_gene: TRBJ2-7
CDR3aa: CASSLRPPGQGYEQYF

v_gene: TRBV12-5
abundance: .
j_gene: TRBJ1-2
CDR3aa: CASGLPRTVYGYTF

v_gene: TRBV6-5
abundance: .
j_gene: TRBJ1-2
CDR3aa: CASRTGGADGGYTF

v_gene: TRBV5-1
abundance: .
j_gene: TRBJ2-1
CDR3aa: CASRNWREVDNEQFF

v_gene: TRBV4-1
abundance: .
j_gene: TRBJ1-5
CDR3aa: CASSQDRGGHQPQHF

v_gene: TRBV29-1
abundance: .
j_gene: TRBJ2-7
CDR3aa: CSVVRDRYEQYF

v_gene: TRBV7-7
abundance: .
j_gene: TRBJ2-3
CDR3aa: CASSFGSGRTDTQYF